Below, 4 T cell receptor beta chains from the same sample are listed, as sequenced in a study of blood T cell repertoires in COVID-19. Profiling relied on immunoSEQ multiplex PCR, and the TCRdb table lists in-frame clones only, not all of them. The sample has nearly 300,000 clones; roughly 83% are singletons. Sequencing used peripheral blood. These receptors were taken from a human donor with COVID-19, enrolled during active disease. The donor label of this sample is uncertain.

In this sample, this clone turned up many times. The rearrangement links TRBV27 to TRBJ1-6; 8 bases map to TRBD1. Losses at the gene ends were 3 bases for V and 13 bases for J; bases not matched to a gene: 14. Germline V gene sequence: CDR1 MNHEY, CDR2 SMNVEV (reference sequence). CDR3 length equals 16 residues. The CDR3 DNA reads TGTGCCAGCAGTTTTGGGTCAGGACAGGGACGGAGTCCCCTCCACTTT. As protein: CASSFGSGQGRSPLHF.

J is TRBJ1-4 and V is TRBV11-2; D not resolved. CDR3 length: 15 amino acids. V gave up 6 bases and J gave up 0 bases, with 11 bases separating them. Germline V gene lookup returns CDR1 SGHAT and CDR2 FQNNGV. In DNA form, the CDR3 reads TGTGCCAGCAGGACTGTTCCAACAACTAATGAAAAACTGTTTTTT. Protein: CASRTVPTTNEKLFF.

The chain links TRBV3-1 (or the pseudogene TRBV3-2) to TRBJ1-3; D gene uncertain. CDR1 is LGHDT, CDR2 YNNKEL, per germline (reference sequence). Trimming shortened V by 1 base and J by 2 bases, and 6 bases separated the two germline ends. The CDR3 sequence is 14 residues long. The CDR3 spells CASSQALTGNTIYF. The CDR3 bases are TGTGCCAGCAGCCAAGCCCTAACTGGAAACACCATATATTTT.

CDR3 nucleotides: TGTGCCAGCAGCGGTACAGAAATACCCCTCCACTTT. Amino acid sequence: CASSGTEIPLHF. The rearrangement joins TRBV7-9 to TRBJ1-6; D is ambiguous. Trimming removed 5 bases from V and 12 bases from J, with 11 bases in between. CDR1 and CDR2 (germline): SEHNR, FQNEAQ (reference sequence). The CDR3 is 12 amino acids.